This TCR beta chain was obtained from a study of regulatory T cells in long-lasting Graves disease. Researchers made TCR beta libraries by using iRepertoire HTBI primers and running Arm-PCR on CDR3 regions. One entry per CDR3 protein results from TCRdb running MiXCR on the multiplex PCR reads. The profile covers over 500,000 distinct CDR3 sequences, with 15% to 20% appearing a single time and 15% to 20% taken by the ten largest. Notes on the study in general: Favored gene segments in persistent disease were TRBV28, TRBJ1-2 and TRBJ2-5.

Germline assignment: CDR1 MDHEN and CDR2 SYDVKM. Trimming took 8 bases from V and 3 from J, leaving 13 bases between them. CDR3 size: 14 residues. This clonotype was observed many times. Antigen unknown. Documented time point: newly diagnosed GD, antithyroid drugs for less than 3 months. Generation of the TCR library employed RNA extracted from PBMCs. Tubes containing EDTA received approximately 9 milliliters of drawn peripheral blood. Separately, the same data were catalogued under a study of T cells in Graves' hyperthyroidism and ophthalmopathy. That work states: Blood shared most expanded thyroid clonotypes above 0.001. Stable hyperthyroidism was told apart from ophthalmopathy by a model built on 13 V-J features.

V is TRBV28 and J is TRBJ1-4, with D maybe TRBD1 (5 bases). This clonotype originated in a woman in her 30s with Graves disease. The sequenced sample was peripheral blood mononuclear cells (PBMCs), obtained at new diagnosis, from a patient treated with antithyroid drugs. CDR3 in amino acids: CASSQAGPNEKLFF. The CDR3 nucleotides are TGTGCCAGCTCCCAGGCGGGACCTAATGAAAAACTGTTTTTT.